The 20 T cell receptor beta chains listed next were all sequenced from one sample in a study of tumor-infiltrating lymphocytes in primary liver carcinoma. Synthesis of TCR beta cDNA was carried out from approximately 0.55 ug total RNA with a constant-region primer. Generation of the TCR beta libraries relied on three nested multiplex PCR rounds using slightly modified ARM-PCR. Running ten to eleven cycles apiece, the first two PCR rounds relied on TRBV1-TRBV30 forward primers together with a C-beta reverse primer. TCRdb redid the calling of the multiplex PCR reads with MiXCR, one entry per CDR3 protein. The table shows 120,000 or so distinct CDR3 sequences, with roughly three fifths occurring only once. Without any cell sorting, roughly 20-32 mg of bulk tissue yielded co-extracted RNA and DNA. Sequencing was performed on liver tumor tissue from sampling region 1. Subset here: tumor region T1, superior pole. These receptor sequences come from a woman aged 55-75 years with primary liver carcinoma and hepatitis B virus infection.

Points on this clonotype: Being one base from a much bigger clone, this may be a read error. The rearrangement joins TRBV10-3 to TRBJ1-2; 7 positions agree with TRBD1. This CDR3 is built from 14 residues. Germline CDR1 ENHRY, CDR2 SYGVKD. CDR3 nucleotides: TGTGCCATCAGGTCGGGACAGTCTAACTATGACTACACCTTC. The encoded protein is CAIRSGQSNYDYTF.

Comment on this clonotype: This may stem from a read error, because a much larger clone lies one nucleotide away. V is TRBV7-9 and J is TRBJ1-6; TRBD1 might be the D (5 bases). In germline, CDR1 is SEHNR, CDR2 FQNEAQ (reference sequence). Trimming pared 6 bases from V and 3 bases from J, leaving 15 bases between. The CDR3 has 16 amino acids. The CDR3 protein is CASRLLQEYYNSPLHF. For the CDR3, the DNA is TGTGCCAGCAGATTGTTACAGGAATACTATAATTCACCCCTCCACTTT.

In regard to this clonotype: The CDR3 does not end in the conserved phenylalanine or tryptophan, so this is likely a read error. This chain joins TRBV29-1 and TRBJ2-1, with D possibly matching TRBD2 (6 bases). Germline values: CDR1 SQVTM, CDR2 ANQGSEA. This CDR3 region has 16 residues. The CDR3 DNA reads as TGCAGCTTTGAGGGAACACTAGCTCACGAGTGGAATGAGCAGTTCCTC. Translated: CSFEGTLAHEWNEQFL.

This clonotype was counted at least ten times. V is TRBV11-2 and J is TRBJ2-7; 7 bases match TRBD2. Germline lookup yields CDR1 SGHAT and CDR2 FQNNGV. Unmatched junction bases numbered 7, after V lost 5 bases and J lost 3 bases. CDR3 length: 14 residues. The DNA of the CDR3 is TGTGCCAGCAGCCCCCCTAGCGGTGTCTACGAGCAGTACTTC. As protein: CASSPPSGVYEQYF.

On this clonotype: A much larger clone differs from this one at a single base, so this may be a read error. This chain joins TRBV12-3 or TRBV12-4 and TRBJ2-7; 7 nucleotides agree with TRBD1. The CDR3 runs to 13 residues. The J segment lost 6 bases and the V segment lost 3 bases, leaving 5 bases of the junction unmatched. DNA of the CDR3: TGTGCCAGCAGTTTGGGGACAGTGGTCGAGCAGTACTTC. This gives the protein CASSLGTVVEQYF.

About this clonotype: This is likely a read error, given that the CDR3 carries no conserved phenylalanine or tryptophan at its end. The rearrangement joins TRBV11-2 to TRBJ1-6; D remains unclear. The CDR3 runs to 14 residues. Trimming removed 6 bases from V and 10 bases from J, with 16 bases in between. Germline CDR1 is SGHAT and CDR2 is FQNNGV. CDR3 residues: CASSSTGRSSPLHY. The CDR3 bases are TGTGCCAGCAGTTCAACGGGTAGGAGCTCACCCCTCCACTAT.

Details on this clonotype: A read error may produce the germline difference seen at one junction end. This chain joins TRBV29-1 and TRBJ2-7, with 9 bases identical to TRBD1. The V gene's germline CDR1 is SQVTM and CDR2 ANQGSEA. This CDR3 contains 13 residues. CDR3 sequence (DNA): TGCAGCGTCATGGGACAGGGATTTAGCGAGCAATACTTC. Its protein is CSVMGQGFSEQYF.

This clonotype was detected many times. The V and J genes are TRBV12-5 and TRBJ2-3; 12 bases fit TRBD2. V lost 7 bases, J lost 2 bases, and 7 bases stayed unmatched. The germline gives CDR1 LGHNT, CDR2 FRNRAP. The length of the CDR3 is 16 residues. The CDR3 sequence is CASVASGREYTDTQYF. The CDR3 bases are TGTGCTAGTGTGGCTAGCGGGAGGGAATACACAGATACGCAGTATTTT.

A note on this clonotype: Possible read error: a much larger clone is one base away. The rearrangement uses TRBV5-4 and TRBJ2-2; perhaps TRBD2 as D (6 bases). The CDR3 is 16 residues long. Per the germline V gene, CDR1 is SGHNT and CDR2 is YYREEE (reference sequence). CDR3 DNA sequence: TGTGCCAGCAGCCTCGGGGCGGGGCAGAACGCCGGGGAGCTGTTTTTT. Translation gives CASSLGAGQNAGELFF. The whole variable domain, remainder taken from reference TRBV5-4 and TRBJ2-2, is ETGVTQSPTHLIKTRGQQVTLRCSSQSGHNTVSWYQQALGQGPQFIFQYYREEENGRGNFPPRFSGLQFPNYSSELNVNALELDDSALYLCASSLGAGQNAGELFFGEGSRLTVL.

There are a few counts of this clonotype. This chain connects TRBV7-9 to TRBJ2-5; TRBD1 matches 10 bases. This CDR3 has 17 amino acids. Per the germline V gene, CDR1 is SEHNR and CDR2 is FQNEAQ (reference sequence). V shed 3 bases and J 0 bases; nucleotides not matched to a gene: 7. The CDR3 DNA reads TGTGCCAGCAGCTTGAGACAGGGGGCTATGTACCAAGAGACCCAGTACTTC. Translation: CASSLRQGAMYQETQYF.

This clonotype was detected only a few times. V and J are TRBV2 and TRBJ2-3, with D possibly being TRBD1 or TRBD2 (5 bases each). V was pared by 7 bases and J by 2 bases, with 7 bases between. This CDR3 is built from 12 residues. Germline values: CDR1 SNHLY, CDR2 FYNNEI. In DNA, the CDR3 is TGTGCCAGCAAGGGGACCACAGATACGCAGTATTTT. Its translation is CASKGTTDTQYF.

Remarks on this clonotype: An end of the junction differs from the germline gene, which may be a read error. The chain combines TRBV6-1 with TRBJ2-1; D gene unclear. The CDR3 has 15 amino acids. Germline values: CDR1 MNHNS, CDR2 SASEGT. The CDR3 sequence: CAGESGFPSYNDQFF. The CDR3 DNA sequence: TGTGCCGGCGAATCTGGGTTTCCCTCCTACAATGATCAGTTCTTC.

To note about this clonotype: It may be a read error: a sequence one base away is much more abundant. CDR3: CANSQDPRGGEETQYF. CDR3 coding DNA: TGCGCCAACAGCCAAGATCCTCGTGGGGGTGAAGAGACCCAGTACTTC. V usage is TRBV4-1 and J usage is TRBJ2-5; D may match TRBD1 or TRBD2 (5 bases each). Germline lookup yields CDR1 MGHRA and CDR2 YSYEKL. CDR3 length: 16 amino acids.

Notes on this clonotype: Since a much larger clone is just one base distant, this may be a read error. The chain carries TRBV19 and TRBJ2-7; TRBD2 might be the D (6 bases). Germline CDR1 reads LNHDA; CDR2 reads SQIVND (reference sequence). Trimming shortened V by 5 bases and J by 2 bases, and 16 bases separated the two germline ends. This CDR3 comprises 15 residues. The CDR3 DNA reads TGTGCCAGTAGTTTTGTCTGGGACTCCCCCTACGAGCAGTACTTC. Translating it yields CASSFVWDSPYEQYF.

This rearrangement joins TRBV30 to TRBJ1-4, with D perhaps TRBD1 (5 bases). CDR3 length: 16 amino acids. The V and J ends lost 4 bases and 2 bases respectively, with 17 bases between them. CDR1 GTSNPN and CDR2 SVGIG come from the germline V gene (reference sequence). The CDR3 nucleotides read TGTGCCTGGAAGTGGAAGGGAAGGGGTACTAATGAAAAACTGTTTTTT. The encoded protein is CAWKWKGRGTNEKLFF.

On this clonotype itself: One junction end does not reproduce the germline sequence, and a read error may be involved. The chain links TRBV11-2 to TRBJ2-7; D is possibly TRBD1 (5 bases). This CDR3 spans 13 amino acids. The V gene's germline CDR1 is SGHAT and CDR2 FQNNGV. The CDR3 region is CASRQGAGREHYF. The CDR3 DNA follows: TGTGCCAGCCGCCAAGGGGCAGGGCGTGAGCATTACTTC.

A remark on this clonotype: A much larger clone differs from this one at a single base, so this may be a read error. This CDR3 fails to terminate in the conserved phenylalanine or tryptophan, so it likely reflects a read error. The chain is built from TRBV11-3 and TRBJ2-7; D not certain. CDR1 SGHNT and CDR2 YENEEA come from the germline V gene. Trimming left V 6 bases short and J 2 bases short, with 5 bases between. The CDR3 is 11 amino acids. The CDR3 spells CASRYTYEQYL. CDR3 sequence (DNA): TGTGCCAGCAGGTATACCTACGAGCAGTACCTC.

As regards this clonotype: This may come from a read error, since a much larger clone is one base off. The chain carries TRBV12-3 or TRBV12-4 and TRBJ2-2; 8 bases align to TRBD2. V lost 1 base, J lost 4 bases, and 2 bases stayed unmatched. This CDR3 has 15 amino acids. The CDR3, as DNA: TGTGCCAGCAGTTTAGAGCGGGGGAGCACCGGGGAGCTGTTTTTT. Translation: CASSLERGSTGELFF.

Concerning this clonotype itself: This may be a read error, as it is one base from a much larger clone. This chain connects TRBV6-1 to TRBJ1-5, with D perhaps matching TRBD1 (6 bases). Germline V gene sequence: CDR1 MNHNS, CDR2 SASEGT. The CDR3 is 14 residues long. CDR3: CACSDWGADQPQHF. The CDR3 bases are TGTGCCTGCAGTGACTGGGGGGCGGATCAGCCCCAGCATTTT.

As regards this clonotype: This may come from a read error, since a much larger clone is one base off. The chain employs TRBV4-1 and TRBJ1-3; D call uncertain. The CDR3 has 17 residues. CDR1 is MGHRA and CDR2 is YSYEKL in the germline V gene. V was cut by 1 base and J by 2 bases, with 15 bases left in between. Here the CDR3 reads CASSQVMGSAPGNTIYF. In DNA, the CDR3 is TGCGCCAGCAGCCAAGTTATGGGTTCAGCCCCTGGAAACACCATATATTTT.